This T cell receptor (beta chain) was obtained from a study of response to subunit inactivated influenza vaccine. Findings and caveats of the study: A suggestion made by the authors is that each seasonal influenza vaccination recruits few new T cells.

Only a few counts were recorded for this clonotype. The antigen is not known. Via MiXCR, TCRdb re-called the RT-PCR reads, giving one row per CDR3 protein. Altogether about 500,000 distinct CDR3 sequences are present, about 15% being singletons, with the ten largest covering 3%. Sequencing was performed on CD4+ T cells sorted from PBMCs, taken less than 30 months after vaccination. The clonotype originates from a man aged 45-69 years who received an inactivated influenza vaccine.

CDR3 DNA: TGTGCCAGCAGCCCAGCGAGCTTCCGGGATGAGCAGTTCTTC. It translates to CASSPASFRDEQFF. V usage is TRBV3-1 and J usage is TRBJ2-1; no firm D call. V lost 4 bases, J lost 8 bases, and 15 bases lay in between. This CDR3 contains 14 residues. CDR1 is LGHDT and CDR2 is YNNKEL in the germline V gene (reference sequence).